This TCR beta chain was observed in a study of blood T cell repertoires in COVID-19. V dropped 1 base and J dropped 7 bases, with 4 bases sitting between them. The CDR3 consists of 10 residues. Germline V gives CDR1 GTSNPN, CDR2 SVGIG (reference sequence). Methods used by the authors: Using reference gene primer amplification, nucleated cell counts were estimated. The protocol was immunoSEQ multiplex PCR, while the TCRdb copy is restricted to in-frame clones and leaves out a portion. That table furnishes V, J and clone size, whereas the DNA furnished D and trimming. Of about 120,000 clones in the sample, around 78% are singletons; the top ten hold approximately 2.5%.

The chain is built from TRBV30 and TRBJ2-5; D is uncertain. Sequenced input: peripheral blood. The receptor comes from a man in his 70s with acute or convalescent COVID-19. In nucleotides, the CDR3 is TGTGCCTGGAGTGACGGGACCCAGTACTTC. The encoded protein is CAWSDGTQYF.